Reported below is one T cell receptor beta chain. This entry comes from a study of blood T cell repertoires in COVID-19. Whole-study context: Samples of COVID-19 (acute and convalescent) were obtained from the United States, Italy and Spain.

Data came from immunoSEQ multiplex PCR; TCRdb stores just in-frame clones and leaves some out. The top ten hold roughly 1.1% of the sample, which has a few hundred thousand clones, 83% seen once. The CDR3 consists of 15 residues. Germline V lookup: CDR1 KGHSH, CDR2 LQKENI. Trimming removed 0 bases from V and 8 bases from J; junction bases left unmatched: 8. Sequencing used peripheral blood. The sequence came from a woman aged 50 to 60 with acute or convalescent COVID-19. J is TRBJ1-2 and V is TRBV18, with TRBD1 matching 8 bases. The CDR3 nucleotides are TGTGCCAGCTCACCACCCAACAGGGGGTCCGAGGGCTACACCTTC. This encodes CASSPPNRGSEGYTF.